Reported below is one T cell receptor (beta chain). Its specificity is not known. The data stem from a study of T cell responses to AZD1222 COVID-19 vaccine. The study's findings and limits: A rise in Spike-specific TCR breadth and depth followed two AZD1222 doses.

Using immunoSEQ multiplex PCR, the repertoire was profiled, and TCRdb retains in-frame clones only, with some absent. The data contain about 100,000 clones, 70% to 90% of them singletons. Germline V CDR1 and CDR2: MDHEN, SYDVKM. This CDR3 region has 15 residues. V lost 5 bases to trimming and J lost 5 bases; unmatched junction nucleotides: 10. V usage is TRBV28 and J usage is TRBJ2-7, with 9 bases aligning to TRBD1. This sequence originates from an adult in good health. Sample: peripheral blood, taken on day 0 of MenACWY control vaccination. Here the CDR3 DNA reads TGTGCCAGCAGTCACCCACTACAGGGGGCTCACGAGCAGTACTTC. Translation: CASSHPLQGAHEQYF.